One and the same sample provided the 25 T cell receptor beta chains below, sequenced in a study of T cells in Graves' hyperthyroidism and ophthalmopathy (dated by TCRdb to about 2019). Libraries were prepared through multiplex PCR. The data were produced on an Illumina HiSeq 2000. TCR beta CDR3 regions were amplified from RNA transcripts. A first-round RT-PCR of the TCR CDR3 used the HTBI primer set with the Qiagen OneStep RT-PCR kit. In-frame beta chains were kept once TCRdb had trimmed the public reads at Q25 with fastp and called clones with MiXCR. Identical CDR3 protein sequences are pooled into one entry, listed with their most common genes and DNA. The sample has hundreds of thousands of distinct CDR3 sequences on record, roughly 15% of them singletons. The top ten clonotypes cover over 10% of the sample. Sequenced sample: blood. These receptors originate from a man aged 18 to 30 with Graves' ophthalmopathy.

Ten or more counts support this clonotype. CDR3 sequence (DNA): TGCAGCGTTGGGGAGGGGGCCGGAGATACGCAGTATTTT. It codes for CSVGEGAGDTQYF. This chain uses TRBV29-1 with TRBJ2-3; either TRBD1 or TRBD2 may supply D (7 bases each). V lost 4 bases, J lost 5 bases, and 13 bases lay in between. This CDR3 contains 13 residues. Per the germline V gene, CDR1 is SQVTM and CDR2 is ANQGSEA.

There are many counts of this clonotype. The junction differs from germline at one of its ends, possibly a read error. The V and J genes are TRBV19 and TRBJ2-1; 8 bases match TRBD2. The CDR3 is made up of 12 amino acids. CDR1 LNHDA and CDR2 SQIVND come from the germline V gene (reference sequence). The CDR3 loop is CASSSGTTEQFF. CDR3 sequence (DNA): TGTGCCAGCAGTAGCGGGACGACTGAGCAGTTCTTC.

This clonotype was observed a handful of times. V gene TRBV7-6 combines with J gene TRBJ2-7, with 9 bases identical to TRBD2. The length of the CDR3 is 15 residues. Trimming cost V 2 bases and J 2 bases; bases outside gene matches: 4. Germline CDR1 SGHVS, CDR2 FNYEAQ. The CDR3 DNA follows: TGTGCCAGCAGCTTATCAGCGGGGGGTACCTACGAGCAGTACTTC. Translating gives CASSLSAGGTYEQYF. Using reference TRBV7-6 and TRBJ2-7 for the parts outside the CDR3, the full variable domain is GAGVSQSPRYKVTKRGQDVALRCDPISGHVSLYWYRQALGQGPEFLTYFNYEAQQDKSGLPNDRFSAERPEGSISTLTIQRTEQRDSAMYRCASSLSAGGTYEQYFGPGTRLTVT.

This clonotype came up many times. The rearrangement uses TRBV7-8 and TRBJ2-5; 9 nucleotides agree with TRBD1. This CDR3 has 14 amino acids. The J segment lost 5 bases and the V segment lost 0 bases, leaving 1 base of the junction unmatched. The germline V gene encodes CDR1 SGHVS and CDR2 FQNEAQ. The CDR3: CASSLATGGETQYF. In nucleotides, the CDR3 is TGTGCCAGCAGCTTAGCGACAGGGGGGGAGACCCAGTACTTC.

This chain uses TRBV20-1 with TRBJ2-3, with 9 bases that match TRBD2. CDR3 length: 16 amino acids. The V segment lost 0 bases and the J segment 5 bases; nucleotides outside the gene matches: 9. In germline, CDR1 is DFQATT, CDR2 SNEGSKA (reference sequence). The CDR3 is CSARDWLAGPRDTQYF. In DNA, the CDR3 is TGCAGTGCTAGAGATTGGCTAGCGGGACCCAGAGATACGCAGTATTTT.

The V gene is TRBV7-9, the J gene TRBJ1-2, with TRBD1 matching over 7 bases. Germline CDR1 reads SEHNR; CDR2 reads FQNEAQ (reference sequence). Trimming at V came to 2 bases and at J to 3 bases, leaving 12 bases not matched to a gene. The CDR3 length is 17 residues. The DNA of the CDR3 is TGTGCCAGCAGCTTACCGTTAGGAACAGGGGACGACTATGGCTACACCTTC. Its translation is CASSLPLGTGDDYGYTF. The whole variable domain, filled in from reference TRBV7-9 and TRBJ1-2, reads DTGVSQNPRHKITKRGQNVTFRCDPISEHNRLYWYRQTLGQGPEFLTYFQNEAQLEKSRLLSDRFSAERPKGSFSTLEIQRTEQGDSAMYLCASSLPLGTGDDYGYTFGSGTRLTVV.

At least ten counts were recorded for this clonotype. The rearrangement links TRBV13 to TRBJ2-2; 7 nucleotides match TRBD2. Germline assignment: CDR1 PRHDT and CDR2 FYEKMQ (reference sequence). V trimming: 1 base; J trimming: 3 bases; junction bases outside the gene matches: 2. This CDR3 comprises 15 residues. The CDR3 bases are TGTGCCAGCAGCTTAGAGCGGGACCACACCGGGGAGCTGTTTTTT. This codes for CASSLERDHTGELFF.

Many counts were recorded for this clonotype. V usage is TRBV18 and J usage is TRBJ2-1, with D perhaps assigned TRBD1 or TRBD2 (6 bases each). CDR1 is KGHSH and CDR2 is LQKENI in the germline V gene. The V end lost 3 bases, the J end lost 2 bases, and 17 bases lay between the germline ends. The CDR3 loop spans 17 amino acids. In DNA, the CDR3 is TGTGCCAGCTCACCGTATGGGACGGGGGCGCCCTACAATGAGCAGTTCTTC. Translated, it gives CASSPYGTGAPYNEQFF.

The gene calls are TRBV6-1 and TRBJ1-6; 8 nucleotides line up with TRBD1. Germline loops: CDR1 MNHNS, CDR2 SASEGT. J gave up 9 bases and V 5 bases, and 12 bases lay outside the gene matches. The CDR3 sequence is 16 residues long. The chain's CDR3 is CASSTHPTGGVSPLHF. In DNA, the CDR3 is TGTGCCAGCAGTACGCACCCTACAGGGGGGGTTTCACCCCTCCACTTT.

Note on this clonotype: Being one base from a much bigger clone, this may be a read error. CDR3 DNA: TGTGCCAGCAGCCATAGCGGGTTCACAGATACGCAGTATTTT. As protein: CASSHSGFTDTQYF. The V call is TRBV12-3 or TRBV12-4, the J call TRBJ2-3; 7 bases are a match to TRBD2. The CDR3 contains 14 residues. The V gene end was trimmed by 6 bases and the J gene end by 2 bases; junction bases not matched to a gene: 5.

This clonotype was seen ten or more times. CDR3 residues: CASSYDGKTDTQYF. The CDR3 region has the DNA TGTGCCAGCAGTTACGATGGGAAAACAGATACGCAGTATTTT. The gene calls are TRBV6-6 and TRBJ2-3; D call uncertain. The CDR3 has 14 amino acids. Looked up from germline, CDR1 is MNHNY and CDR2 is SVGAGI (reference sequence). The V end was cut by 2 bases, the J end by 3 bases, with 9 bases between.

The chain joins TRBV3-1 to TRBJ2-1; D gene uncertain. V was trimmed by 6 bases and J by 0 bases, leaving 12 bases between them. The CDR3 spans 15 residues. Germline assignment: CDR1 LGHDT and CDR2 YNNKEL (reference sequence). CDR3 region: CASRLGLDSYNEQFF. For the CDR3, the DNA is TGTGCCAGCAGGCTAGGATTAGACTCCTACAATGAGCAGTTCTTC.

The J gene is TRBJ2-7, the V gene TRBV7-3, with 16 bases that match TRBD2. The CDR3 length is 15 residues. Germline V gene lookup returns CDR1 SGHTA and CDR2 FQGTGA. V dropped 4 bases and J dropped 5; count of bases not matched to a gene: 2. In nucleotides, the CDR3 is TGTGCCAGCAGCTCGGGACTAGCGGGAGGGAACGAGCAGTACTTC. This sequence encodes CASSSGLAGGNEQYF. The entire variable domain, with the rest obtained from reference TRBV7-3 and TRBJ2-7, is as follows: GAGVSQTPSNKVTEKGKYVELRCDPISGHTALYWYRQSLGQGPEFLIYFQGTGAADDSGLPNDRFFAVRPEGSVSTLKIQRTERGDSAVYLCASSSGLAGGNEQYFGPGTRLTVT.

This clonotype was observed many times. The chain combines TRBV20-1 with TRBJ2-1, with D tentatively TRBD2 (7 bases). The CDR3 runs 14 residues. CDR1 is DFQATT and CDR2 is SNEGSKA in the germline V gene (reference sequence). V lost 3 bases and J lost 2, with 11 bases in between. CDR3 in amino acids: CSASVGGPYNEQFF. DNA for the CDR3: TGCAGTGCTAGTGTGGGGGGGCCCTACAATGAGCAGTTCTTC.

This clonotype was counted many times. The chain couples TRBV11-2 to TRBJ2-2; D perhaps matches TRBD2 (6 bases). In germline, CDR1 is SGHAT, CDR2 FQNNGV. The CDR3 contains 14 residues. Trimming shortened V by 7 bases and J by 1 base, and 10 bases separated the two germline ends. The CDR3 loop is CASTGGLNTGELFF. In DNA, the CDR3 is TGTGCCAGCACCGGGGGATTGAACACCGGGGAGCTGTTTTTT.

There are many counts of this clonotype. The chain has TRBV5-1 and TRBJ2-3, with 9 bases lining up with TRBD2. Losses at the gene ends were 4 bases for V and 0 bases for J; bases not matched to a gene: 6. The CDR3 contains 16 residues. CDR1 is SGHRS, CDR2 YFSETQ, per germline. The CDR3 sequence is CASSPRGGQSTDTQYF. CDR3 coding DNA: TGCGCCAGCAGCCCGCGGGGGGGCCAGAGCACAGATACGCAGTATTTT.

In its sample, this clonotype was seen many times. The chain has TRBV2 and TRBJ2-5, with 7 bases lining up with TRBD2. The CDR3 extends over 13 amino acids. Germline V CDR1 and CDR2: SNHLY, FYNNEI. The trim removed 6 bases at V and 2 bases at J, leaving 3 bases unmatched. Here the CDR3 reads CASRGTIQETQYF. As DNA, the CDR3 is TGTGCCAGCAGAGGGACTATACAAGAGACCCAGTACTTC.

This clonotype has more than one count but fewer than ten. The chain combines TRBV5-1 with TRBJ2-5; 9 bases match TRBD2. The germline gives CDR1 SGHRS, CDR2 YFSETQ. The CDR3 spans 16 residues. Losses at the gene ends were 1 base for V and 5 bases for J; bases not matched to a gene: 9. CDR3: CASSLNSGSGRETQYF. Written as DNA, the CDR3 is TGCGCCAGCAGCTTGAATAGCGGGAGTGGCCGGGAGACCCAGTACTTC.

This clonotype was seen repeatedly, ten times or more. This chain links TRBV7-8 with TRBJ1-4; D uncertain. The CDR3 sequence is 15 residues long. CDR1 is SGHVS and CDR2 is FQNEAQ in the germline V gene. Trimming shortened V by 0 bases and J by 0 bases, and 5 bases separated the two germline ends. Here the CDR3 DNA reads TGTGCCAGCAGCTTAGCAGGGACAACTAATGAAAAACTGTTTTTT. This translates into CASSLAGTTNEKLFF.

In its sample, this clonotype was seen a few times. The chain employs TRBV4-1 and TRBJ2-5, with no clear D. V lost 1 base and J 2 bases, leaving 11 bases between the germline ends. In germline, CDR1 is MGHRA, CDR2 YSYEKL. This CDR3 region has 15 residues. The CDR3 loop reads CASSQVVSPQETQYF. Written as DNA, the CDR3 is TGCGCCAGCAGCCAAGTAGTGTCACCGCAAGAGACCCAGTACTTC.

There are a few counts of this clonotype. As DNA, the CDR3 is TGTGCCAGCAGCCAATCGGGGGATAACTATGGCTACACCTTC. This encodes CASSQSGDNYGYTF. V usage is TRBV16 and J usage is TRBJ1-2, with D perhaps TRBD1 (5 bases). V lost 0 bases and J lost 1, with 6 bases in between. Per the germline V gene, CDR1 is KGHSY and CDR2 is FQNENV. CDR3 length: 14 amino acids.

This clonotype was seen at least ten times. The V call is TRBV3-1, the J call TRBJ2-7; TRBD1 aligns across 9 bases. V lost 1 base to trimming and J lost 7 bases; unmatched junction nucleotides: 8. Per germline, CDR1 LGHDT and CDR2 YNNKEL (reference sequence). CDR3 length: 15 amino acids. The CDR3 nucleotides are TGTGCCAGCAGCCAAGCCGGGACAGGGTTGGGTGAGCAGTACTTC. Encoded protein: CASSQAGTGLGEQYF.

In this sample, this clonotype turned up many times. The genes are TRBV5-1 and TRBJ2-1; possible D gene TRBD2, 5 bases. Germline V CDR1 and CDR2: SGHRS, YFSETQ. The CDR3 totals 15 residues. The V gene lost 4 bases and the J gene lost 4 bases, with 15 bases spanning the gap. The CDR3 bases are TGCGCCAGCAGCACTAGGGTGGATACGTACAATGAGCAGTTCTTC. Translated, it gives CASSTRVDTYNEQFF.

As concerns this clonotype: Compared with germline, one end of the junction differs, possibly owing to a read error. The rearrangement uses TRBV7-8 and TRBJ2-5, with 13 bases lining up with TRBD2. CDR3 length equals 18 residues. CDR1 and CDR2 (germline): SGHVS, FQNEAQ. This CDR3 reads CASSLVGTSGGASETQYF. The CDR3 DNA reads TGTGCCAGCAGTTTAGTCGGCACTAGCGGGGGGGCCTCGGAGACCCAGTACTTC.

This clonotype has at least ten counts. The V call is TRBV3-1, the J call TRBJ1-5; D unresolved. Germline-derived CDR1 and CDR2 are LGHDT and YNNKEL (reference sequence). V dropped 2 bases and J dropped 5 bases, with 10 bases sitting between them. The CDR3 contains 14 residues. CDR3 DNA sequence: TGTGCCAGCAGCCAATCGGCAGTGGATCAGCCCCAGCATTTT. Protein: CASSQSAVDQPQHF.